These 10 T cell receptor beta chains came from one sample sequenced in a study of blood T cell repertoires in COVID-19. TCRdb's copy holds only in-frame clones and misses some; the assay was immunoSEQ multiplex PCR. This sample has 70,000 to 95,000 clones; over 80% occur once, and the top ten carry approximately 6.3%. The sample comprised peripheral blood. The receptors come from a man aged 50 to 60 with active COVID-19.

CDR3 loop: CASSRTSGPNEQFF. As DNA, the CDR3 is TGTGCCAGCAGCCGGACTAGCGGGCCAAATGAGCAGTTCTTC. The chain has TRBV9 and TRBJ2-1; TRBD2 agrees at 11 bases. V trimming: 4 bases; J trimming: 7 bases; junction bases outside the gene matches: 4. The CDR3 has 14 residues. Germline lookup yields CDR1 SGDLS and CDR2 YYNGEE.

The chain combines TRBV5-1 with TRBJ1-6, with unresolved D. Germline CDR1 reads SGHRS; CDR2 reads YFSETQ. Trimming removed 1 base at V and 7 bases at J, with 15 bases between. CDR3 length: 16 amino acids. The CDR3 is CASSLFGVTVNSPLHF. Written as DNA, the CDR3 is TGCGCCAGCAGCTTGTTTGGCGTGACTGTAAATTCACCCCTCCACTTT.

CDR3 loop: CASSSTRGMETQYF. CDR3 DNA: TGTGCCAGCAGCAGCACCAGGGGTATGGAGACCCAGTACTTC. The chain is built from TRBV7-2 and TRBJ2-5; a possible D gene is TRBD1 (6 bases). Trimming took off 5 bases at V and 5 bases at J, with 15 bases between the two ends. In germline, CDR1 is SGHTA, CDR2 FQGNSA. The CDR3 loop spans 14 amino acids.

CDR3 DNA sequence: TGTGCCAGCAGCTTGGGACAGAACATGAACACTGAAGCTTTCTTT. It codes for CASSLGQNMNTEAFF. The chain is built from TRBV5-6 and TRBJ1-1, with TRBD1 as a possible D gene (5 bases). Germline lookup yields CDR1 SGHDT and CDR2 YYEEEE. V lost 0 bases, J lost 0 bases, and 9 bases lay in between. The CDR3 totals 15 residues.

The genes are TRBV5-5 and TRBJ2-3, with 8 nucleotides matching TRBD2. The V and J ends lost 0 bases and 6 bases, in that order; junction bases with no gene match: 6. CDR1 is SGHKS, CDR2 YYEKEE, per germline (reference sequence). The CDR3 loop spans 15 amino acids. The CDR3 spells CASSLGLARGDTQYF. The CDR3 DNA follows: TGTGCCAGCAGCTTGGGACTAGCGAGGGGGGATACGCAGTATTTT.

The V call is TRBV7-2, the J call TRBJ2-7; 7 nucleotides agree with TRBD1. Germline V CDR1 and CDR2: SGHTA, FQGNSA. With V trimmed by 1 base and J by 5 bases, 5 bases remained unmatched. CDR3 length: 14 residues. CDR3 coding DNA: TGTGCCAGCAGCTTAGTGACAGGGACCGACGAGCAGTACTTC. As protein: CASSLVTGTDEQYF. The full variable domain, rest sourced from reference TRBV7-2 and TRBJ2-7, is GAGVSQSPSNKVTEKGKDVELRCDPISGHTALYWYRQSLGQGLEFLIYFQGNSAPDKSGLPSDRFSAERTGGSVSTLTIQRTQQEDSAVYLCASSLVTGTDEQYFGPGTRLTVT.

With respect to this clone: Within the sample, other DNA sequences also encode this same CDR3. The chain uses TRBV6-2 or TRBV6-3 and TRBJ1-1; 11 bases align to TRBD1. This CDR3 has 14 amino acids. V shed 2 bases, J shed 6 bases, and the junction held 2 bases outside the gene matches. Germline V gives CDR1 MNHEY, CDR2 SVGEGT. The CDR3, as DNA: TGTGCCAGCAGTTACACGGGACAGGGGGCTGAAGCTTTCTTT. Translation gives CASSYTGQGAEAFF.

The rearrangement uses TRBV5-1 and TRBJ2-3, with 8 bases that match TRBD2. Trimming at V came to 2 bases and at J to 5 bases, leaving 4 bases not matched to a gene. This CDR3 contains 14 residues. The germline V gene encodes CDR1 SGHRS and CDR2 YFSETQ. The CDR3 reads CASSLPGGGDTQYF. DNA for the CDR3: TGCGCCAGCAGCTTACCGGGAGGGGGAGATACGCAGTATTTT.

This chain links TRBV28 with TRBJ2-7, with D perhaps matching TRBD1 (7 bases). This CDR3 contains 14 residues. Germline CDR1 reads MDHEN; CDR2 reads SYDVKM. V was clipped by 2 bases and J by 2 bases, with 10 bases between them. CDR3 region: CASSLQGGTYEQYF. CDR3 bases: TGTGCCAGCAGTTTACAGGGGGGTACCTACGAGCAGTACTTC.

The genes are TRBV3-1 (or the pseudogene TRBV3-2) and TRBJ2-7; a possible D gene is TRBD1 (5 bases). This CDR3 is 15 amino acids long. The germline gives CDR1 LGHDT, CDR2 YNNKEL (reference sequence). The V and J ends lost 0 bases and 2 bases respectively, with 11 bases between them. The CDR3 reads CASSQDLVGAYEQYF. CDR3 DNA: TGTGCCAGCAGCCAAGATCTGGTAGGGGCCTACGAGCAGTACTTC.